A selection of T cell receptor beta chains follows, all from one sample in a study of immune heterogeneity within non-small cell lung tumors. A single record per CDR3 protein comes from TCRdb applying MiXCR to the multiplex PCR reads. The table lists roughly 3,000 distinct CDR3 sequences, roughly 25% of them singletons. Sequencing was performed on lung tumor tissue. The receptors shown here come from a female donor with non-small cell lung cancer. CDR3s include the opening cysteine and the closing phenylalanine or tryptophan. Fields, in order: D gene, clone size, V gene, J gene, CDR3 protein, CDR3 DNA. D genes are given only for firm matches. Clone size is stated in some rows and not others, as once, few, many or a class when expanded.

d_call: TRBD1; clone_size: few; v_call: TRBV7-6; j_call: TRBJ1-1; cdr3_aa: CASSPLTGEMNTEAFF; cdr3_nt: TGTGCCAGCAGCCCTTTGACAGGGGAGATGAACACTGAAGCTTTCTTT
d_call: TRBD2; clone_size: few; v_call: TRBV2; j_call: TRBJ2-1; cdr3_aa: CASSEVASGRVEQFF; cdr3_nt: TGTGCCAGCAGTGAAGTGGCTAGCGGGAGGGTTGAGCAGTTCTTC
d_call: -; clone_size: -; v_call: TRBV7-9; j_call: TRBJ1-6; cdr3_aa: CASSSNTGSAISPLHF; cdr3_nt: TGTGCCAGCAGCAGTAATACAGGGTCCGCGATTTCACCCCTCCACTTT
d_call: TRBD1; clone_size: few; v_call: TRBV6-6; j_call: TRBJ1-1; cdr3_aa: CASSYGQGTEAFF; cdr3_nt: TGTGCCAGCAGTTACGGACAGGGGACTGAAGCTTTCTTT
d_call: -; clone_size: few; v_call: TRBV11-2; j_call: TRBJ1-2; cdr3_aa: CASSLGQSNYGYTF; cdr3_nt: TGTGCCAGCAGCTTAGGACAGTCTAACTATGGCTACACCTTC
d_call: TRBD1; clone_size: few; v_call: TRBV28; j_call: TRBJ1-4; cdr3_aa: CASSLAQTGGREKLFF; cdr3_nt: TGTGCCAGCAGTTTAGCCCAGACAGGGGGACGGGAAAAACTGTTTTTT
d_call: -; clone_size: -; v_call: TRBV20-1; j_call: TRBJ2-5; cdr3_aa: CSALGTFQETQYF; cdr3_nt: TGCAGTGCCCTTGGGACTTTTCAAGAGACCCAGTACTTC
d_call: TRBD2; clone_size: -; v_call: TRBV24-1; j_call: TRBJ2-2; cdr3_aa: CATSDFPSGSGELFF; cdr3_nt: TGTGCCACCAGTGATTTCCCTAGCGGGAGTGGGGAGCTGTTTTTT
d_call: TRBD1; clone_size: few; v_call: TRBV6-2/TRBV6-3; j_call: TRBJ1-3; cdr3_aa: CASRSGGTSGNTIYF; cdr3_nt: TGTGCCAGCAGGTCAGGGGGGACGTCTGGAAACACCATATATTTT
d_call: TRBD2; clone_size: -; v_call: TRBV16; j_call: TRBJ2-5; cdr3_aa: CASSHWLGTSGNQETQYF; cdr3_nt: TGTGCCAGCAGCCACTGGCTCGGGACTAGCGGGAACCAAGAGACCCAGTACTTC
d_call: TRBD1; clone_size: medium-sized; v_call: TRBV10-1; j_call: TRBJ2-7; cdr3_aa: CASSKTGTGYYEQYF; cdr3_nt: TGCGCCAGCAGCAAGACCGGGACAGGATACTACGAGCAGTACTTC
d_call: -; clone_size: few; v_call: TRBV12-3/TRBV12-4; j_call: TRBJ1-5; cdr3_aa: CASGAPQHF; cdr3_nt: TGTGCCAGCGGGGCTCCCCAGCATTTT
d_call: TRBD2; clone_size: -; v_call: TRBV4-1; j_call: TRBJ2-7; cdr3_aa: CASSQGLSGGSYEQYF; cdr3_nt: TGCGCCAGCAGCCAAGGTCTGAGCGGGGGCTCCTACGAGCAGTACTTC
d_call: -; clone_size: -; v_call: TRBV20-1; j_call: TRBJ1-1; cdr3_aa: CSAPRPSGTEAFF; cdr3_nt: TGCAGTGCTCCCCGGCCCTCGGGCACTGAAGCTTTCTTT
d_call: TRBD1; clone_size: few; v_call: TRBV4-1; j_call: TRBJ2-5; cdr3_aa: CASSRGTGDQETQYF; cdr3_nt: TGCGCCAGCAGCCGGGGGACAGGCGACCAAGAGACCCAGTACTTC
d_call: -; clone_size: -; v_call: TRBV19; j_call: TRBJ1-1; cdr3_aa: CASSIRSPLGTEAFF; cdr3_nt: TGTGCCAGTAGTATAAGGAGTCCCCTGGGCACGGAAGCTTTCTTT
d_call: TRBD2; clone_size: -; v_call: TRBV7-6; j_call: TRBJ2-1; cdr3_aa: CASSTPLTSGSYNEQFF; cdr3_nt: TGTGCCAGCAGCACTCCACTTACTAGCGGCTCCTACAATGAGCAGTTCTTC
d_call: TRBD1; clone_size: -; v_call: TRBV19; j_call: TRBJ1-1; cdr3_aa: CASTRTGATEAFF; cdr3_nt: TGTGCCAGTACCAGGACAGGGGCCACTGAAGCTTTCTTT
d_call: TRBD1; clone_size: -; v_call: TRBV3-1; j_call: TRBJ1-5; cdr3_aa: CASSQGQGANPGNQPQHF; cdr3_nt: TGTGCCAGCAGCCAAGGGCAGGGGGCGAATCCGGGCAATCAGCCCCAGCATTTT
d_call: -; clone_size: -; v_call: TRBV12-3/TRBV12-4; j_call: TRBJ2-5; cdr3_aa: CASSLPTQETQYF; cdr3_nt: TGTGCCAGCAGTTTACCCACACAAGAGACCCAGTACTTC
d_call: TRBD1; clone_size: few; v_call: TRBV4-1; j_call: TRBJ2-1; cdr3_aa: CASSLGRTGLYNEQFF; cdr3_nt: TGCGCCAGCAGCCTAGGTCGGACAGGACTTTACAATGAGCAGTTCTTC
d_call: TRBD1; clone_size: -; v_call: TRBV29-1; j_call: TRBJ2-7; cdr3_aa: CSVVGQGAYEQYF; cdr3_nt: TGCAGCGTTGTAGGGCAGGGGGCCTACGAGCAGTACTTC
d_call: -; clone_size: -; v_call: TRBV27; j_call: TRBJ2-3; cdr3_aa: CASSFTGSTDTQYF; cdr3_nt: TGTGCCAGCAGTTTCACAGGGAGCACAGATACGCAGTATTTT
d_call: TRBD1; clone_size: -; v_call: TRBV3-1; j_call: TRBJ1-3; cdr3_aa: CASSQRGTGSGNTTYF; cdr3_nt: TGTGCCAGCAGCCAAAGAGGGACAGGGTCTGGAAACACCACATATTTT
d_call: TRBD2; clone_size: medium-sized; v_call: TRBV6-1; j_call: TRBJ2-7; cdr3_aa: CASSGAHSGRTYEQYF; cdr3_nt: TGTGCCAGCAGCGGAGCACATAGCGGGCGTACCTACGAGCAGTACTTC
d_call: -; clone_size: medium-sized; v_call: TRBV6-1; j_call: TRBJ2-3; cdr3_aa: CASSEDFSGTDTQYF; cdr3_nt: TGTGCCAGCAGTGAAGATTTTAGCGGCACAGATACGCAGTATTTT